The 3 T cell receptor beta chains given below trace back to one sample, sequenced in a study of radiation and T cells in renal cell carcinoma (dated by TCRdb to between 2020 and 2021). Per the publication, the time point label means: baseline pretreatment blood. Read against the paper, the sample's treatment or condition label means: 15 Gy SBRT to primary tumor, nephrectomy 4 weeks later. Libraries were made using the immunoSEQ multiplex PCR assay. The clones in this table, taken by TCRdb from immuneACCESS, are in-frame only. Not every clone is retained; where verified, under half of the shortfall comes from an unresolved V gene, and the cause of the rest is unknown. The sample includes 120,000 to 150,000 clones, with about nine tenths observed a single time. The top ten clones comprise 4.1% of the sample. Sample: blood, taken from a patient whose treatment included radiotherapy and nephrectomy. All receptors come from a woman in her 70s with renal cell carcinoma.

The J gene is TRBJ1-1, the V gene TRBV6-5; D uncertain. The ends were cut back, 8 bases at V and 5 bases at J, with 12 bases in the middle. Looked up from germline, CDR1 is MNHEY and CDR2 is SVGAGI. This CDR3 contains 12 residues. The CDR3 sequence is CASGNGGTEAFF. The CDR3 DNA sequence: TGTGCCAGCGGGAACGGAGGGACTGAAGCTTTCTTT.

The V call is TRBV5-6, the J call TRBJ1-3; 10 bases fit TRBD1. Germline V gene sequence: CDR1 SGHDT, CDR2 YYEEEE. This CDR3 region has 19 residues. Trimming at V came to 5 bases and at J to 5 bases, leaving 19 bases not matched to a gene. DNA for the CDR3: TGTGCCAGCAGTCGATGGGGGACAGGGGTAATTGCTCTAAGAAACACCATATATTTT. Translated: CASSRWGTGVIALRNTIYF. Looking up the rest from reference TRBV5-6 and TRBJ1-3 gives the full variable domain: DAGVTQSPTHLIKTRGQQVTLRCSPKSGHDTVSWYQQALGQGPQFIFQYYEEEERQRGNFPDRFSGHQFPNYSSELNVNALLLGDSALYLCASSRWGTGVIALRNTIYFGEGSWLTVV.

The CDR3 region is CASSLAGALQPQHF. DNA for the CDR3: TGTGCCAGCAGCCTGGCAGGGGCACTTCAGCCCCAGCATTTT. This sequence joins TRBV7-9 and TRBJ1-5, with a tentative D call TRBD1 (6 bases). The V and J ends lost 5 bases and 6 bases respectively, with 14 bases between them. The CDR3 spans 14 residues. Germline V gene data show CDR1 as SEHNR and CDR2 as FQNEAQ (reference sequence).